This T cell receptor (beta chain) was captured by sequencing in a study of shared clonotypes between healthy human individuals. Study observations and caveats: The rarefaction results pointed to incomplete sorted-subset sequencing despite large depth.

The germline V gene has CDR1 MGHRA and CDR2 YSYEKL. This CDR3 has 15 amino acids. V shed 4 bases and J shed 3 bases, with 13 bases lying between them. A few counts support this clone. The antigen is not known. Terminally differentiated effector memory CD45RA+ cells were left out of the naive CD8 fraction, which was CD45RO-negative and positively selected for CCR7. Among the donors, all were Caucasian adults who lived in Nashville, Tennessee. The method was immunoSEQ multiplex PCR; TCRdb's version includes in-frame clones alone and lacks a portion of them. Among about 2 million clones listed, approximately 94% were seen once.

Sequencing input: naive CD8+ T cells sorted from blood. The V gene is TRBV4-1, the J gene TRBJ1-5, with a weak D call TRBD1 (5 bases). This TCR was recovered from a man aged 18 to 29 in good health. CDR3 loop: CASSPIPGANQPQHF. The CDR3 nucleotides read TGCGCCAGCAGCCCGATCCCCGGGGCCAATCAGCCCCAGCATTTT.